The clone carrying this TCR beta chain has only one observation. Its antigen remains unidentified. From germline, CDR1 is SGHAT and CDR2 FQNNGV. Trimming took 4 bases from V and 10 from J, leaving 20 bases between them. This CDR3 has 15 residues. This sample is part of a study of blood T cells in healthy people across ages. Study-level points and caveats: Without sorted subsets, naive and antigen-experienced compartments could not be conclusively compared.

PCR was performed a second time for roughly 7 to 12 cycles using a sample-barcoded 5' primer and a J-beta primer mix. TCRdb ran MiXCR on the 5' RACE reads and lists one entry per CDR3 protein. The sample includes approximately 810,000 distinct CDR3 sequences, 25% to 35% of them seen just once. The receptor was isolated from a woman of 80 years or more in good health. Sequencing input: blood. The V gene is TRBV11-2, the J gene TRBJ2-1; TRBD1 is a possible D gene (7 bases). The CDR3 sequence is CASSSEGAASYEQFF. The CDR3 DNA sequence: TGTGCCAGCAGCTCGGAGGGGGCGGCGTCCTACGAGCAGTTCTTC.